The 25 T cell receptor beta chains given below trace back to one sample, sequenced in a study of shared T cell receptors in the human thymus. The table came from immunoSEQ multiplex PCR; TCRdb's copy has only in-frame clones and leaves some out. The sample holds roughly 710,000 clones, 70% to 90% seen once. The sample also formed part of further work on human thymus T cells.

Sequencing input: thymocytes. The source is a girl under three years old with a congenital heart defect.

This clone was observed once. The chain links TRBV6-6 to TRBJ2-2; 8 nucleotides line up with TRBD1. The J segment lost 7 bases and the V segment lost 6 bases, leaving 10 bases of the junction unmatched. Per the germline V gene, CDR1 is MNHNY and CDR2 is SVGAGI (reference sequence). The CDR3 loop spans 15 amino acids. CDR3 sequence reads: CASRYRGTTVGELFF. The CDR3 coding sequence is TGTGCCAGCAGATACAGGGGGACCACGGTCGGGGAGCTGTTTTTT.

The chain is built from TRBV7-9 and TRBJ2-1; 16 bases map to TRBD2. The germline CDR1 and CDR2 sequences are SEHNR and FQNEAQ (reference sequence). V dropped 5 bases and J dropped 3; count of bases not matched to a gene: 4. The CDR3 is 17 amino acids. CDR3 region: CASSPGLAGGNYNEQFF. The CDR3 nucleotides are TGTGCCAGCAGCCCGGGACTAGCGGGGGGGAACTACAATGAGCAGTTCTTC.

A note on this clone: The missing conserved phenylalanine or tryptophan at the end of this CDR3 makes a read error likely. The DNA is omitted, as the CDR3 cannot be located on it reliably, and the CDR3 follows TCRdb's listing. This rearrangement joins TRBV18 to TRBJ1-2; TRBD1 is the table's D call and was not checked against the DNA. With termini counted, the CDR3 has 13 amino acids. Per the germline V gene, CDR1 is KGHSH and CDR2 is LQKENI. The chain's CDR3 is CASSPITGYPSRL.

This clone has a handful of counts. The rearrangement links TRBV5-5 to TRBJ1-3, with a weak D call TRBD1 (5 bases). The CDR3 covers 14 residues. The V and J ends lost 0 bases and 3 bases respectively, with 7 bases between them. CDR1 and CDR2 (germline): SGHKS, YYEKEE (reference sequence). CDR3 region: CASSLGQFGNTIYF. In DNA form, the CDR3 reads TGTGCCAGCAGCTTGGGACAGTTTGGAAACACCATATATTTT.

The rearrangement uses TRBV7-8 and TRBJ1-2; D might be TRBD1 (5 bases). The germline gives CDR1 SGHVS, CDR2 FQNEAQ. The V end was cut by 6 bases, the J end by 2 bases, with 13 bases between. CDR3 length: 14 amino acids. CDR3: CASRSSGGNYGYTF. CDR3 DNA: TGTGCCAGCAGATCTAGCGGGGGGAACTATGGCTACACCTTC.

The CDR3 sequence: CASSTGAFPCEQYF. The CDR3 DNA sequence: TGTGCCAGCAGTACAGGGGCCTTCCCATGCGAGCAGTACTTC. The V and J genes are TRBV28 and TRBJ2-7; 7 nucleotides line up with TRBD1. Germline lookup yields CDR1 MDHEN and CDR2 SYDVKM. The CDR3 has 14 amino acids. V lost 5 bases to trimming and J lost 6 bases; unmatched junction nucleotides: 10.

The CDR3 DNA sequence: TGTGCCAGCAGCTTATCACCCCTCGGGACAGGGGACCACTATGGCTACACCTTC. Encoded protein: CASSLSPLGTGDHYGYTF. The chain couples TRBV7-6 to TRBJ1-2, with 10 bases fitting TRBD1. Germline CDR1 SGHVS, CDR2 FNYEAQ. V was pared by 2 bases and J by 3 bases, with 12 bases of the junction left unmatched. The CDR3 has 18 amino acids.

V gene TRBV4-1 combines with J gene TRBJ1-6; 7 bases are shared with TRBD1. The CDR3 runs 16 residues. The V gene's germline CDR1 is MGHRA and CDR2 YSYEKL. Losses at the gene ends were 3 bases for V and 6 bases for J; bases not matched to a gene: 8. The CDR3 coding sequence is TGCGCCAGCAGCCAGAGGCCTGGACAGGCTAATTCACCCCTCCACTTT. Amino acids: CASSQRPGQANSPLHF.

For the CDR3, the DNA is TGTGCTAGTGGTTTAGACTACTATGGCTACACCTTC. This codes for CASGLDYYGYTF. This chain uses TRBV12-5 with TRBJ1-2; D is unclear. Germline CDR1 reads LGHNT; CDR2 reads FRNRAP. The V end lost 3 bases, the J end lost 3 bases, and 5 bases lay between the germline ends. The CDR3 has 12 residues.

This sequence joins TRBV9 and TRBJ1-1; 10 bases map to TRBD1. V shed 0 bases, J shed 11 bases, and the junction held 13 bases outside the gene matches. CDR3 length: 16 residues. Germline V gene sequence: CDR1 SGDLS, CDR2 YYNGEE. Written as DNA, the CDR3 is TGTGCCAGCAGCGTAGTGCAGGACAGGGGGACGGAAAAGGCTTTCTTT. The encoded protein is CASSVVQDRGTEKAFF.

This rearrangement joins TRBV7-9 to TRBJ1-3; 7 nucleotides line up with TRBD1. The V and J ends lost 8 bases and 0 bases, in that order; junction bases with no gene match: 7. The germline V gene encodes CDR1 SEHNR and CDR2 FQNEAQ (reference sequence). CDR3 size: 15 residues. The CDR3 DNA sequence: TGTGCCAGCGGCCGGACAGGAAACTCTGGAAACACCATATATTTT. It codes for CASGRTGNSGNTIYF.

The chain couples TRBV6-4 to TRBJ2-3; D call uncertain. This CDR3 is built from 15 residues. Germline V gene data show CDR1 as MRHNA and CDR2 as SNTAGT. The germline V and J ends were trimmed by 4 bases and 1 base, with 12 bases remaining between them. In DNA, the CDR3 is TGTGCCAGCAGTGTGACGGGTAAGGGCACAGATACGCAGTATTTT. Its protein product is CASSVTGKGTDTQYF.

This chain links TRBV6-1 with TRBJ1-1; TRBD1 might be the D (6 bases). The CDR3 contains 14 residues. V lost 5 bases and J lost 0, with 10 bases in between. Germline values: CDR1 MNHNS, CDR2 SASEGT. The chain's CDR3 is CASSPGEMNTEAFF. The DNA for the CDR3 is TGTGCCAGCAGTCCAGGGGAGATGAACACTGAAGCTTTCTTT.

The chain is built from TRBV6-5 and TRBJ1-2, with D perhaps TRBD1 (5 bases). CDR1 MNHEY and CDR2 SVGAGI come from the germline V gene. V lost 8 bases and J lost 0, with 16 bases in between. The CDR3 is made up of 15 amino acids. CDR3 protein: CASGQTEETNYGYTF. For the CDR3, the DNA is TGTGCCAGCGGTCAGACAGAGGAAACTAACTATGGCTACACCTTC.

V and J are TRBV9 and TRBJ2-7; tentatively, D is TRBD1 (6 bases). Germline CDR1 reads SGDLS; CDR2 reads YYNGEE. The length of the CDR3 is 17 residues. Trimming took off 4 bases at V and 7 bases at J, with 27 bases between the two ends. The CDR3, as DNA: TGTGCCAGCAGCTCCCATGGTGGGAGCAGGGGCCCCCGGGAGCAGTACTTC. Its translation: CASSSHGGSRGPREQYF.

The chain links TRBV4-1 to TRBJ2-7; 11 bases align to TRBD2. CDR1 is MGHRA and CDR2 is YSYEKL in the germline V gene. This CDR3 contains 18 residues. The J segment lost 2 bases and the V segment lost 1 base, leaving 10 bases of the junction unmatched. CDR3: CASSQGSLAGGLAYEQYF. DNA of the CDR3: TGCGCCAGCAGCCAAGGAAGCCTAGCGGGGGGCCTTGCCTACGAGCAGTACTTC.

The genes are TRBV30 and TRBJ1-1, with D perhaps TRBD1 (5 bases). The CDR3 loop spans 15 amino acids. CDR1 and CDR2 (germline): GTSNPN, SVGIG (reference sequence). V gave up 0 bases and J gave up 6 bases, with 17 bases separating them. The CDR3 region is CAWSVSMAQGAEAFF. The CDR3 region has the DNA TGTGCCTGGAGTGTGTCAATGGCGCAGGGCGCTGAAGCTTTCTTT.

The chain joins TRBV7-9 to TRBJ2-3; possible D gene TRBD2, 7 bases. This CDR3 contains 15 residues. Germline-derived CDR1 and CDR2 are SEHNR and FQNEAQ (reference sequence). V was cut by 3 bases and J by 1 base, with 11 bases left in between. CDR3: CASSLRGPRTDTQYF. CDR3 coding DNA: TGTGCCAGCAGCTTGCGGGGGCCGCGCACAGATACGCAGTATTTT.

Remarks on this clone: Compared with germline, one end of the junction differs, possibly owing to a read error. This chain connects TRBV7-3 to TRBJ1-4, with a weak D call TRBD1 (5 bases). The CDR3 length is 15 residues. Germline V CDR1 and CDR2: SGHTA, FQGTGA. The CDR3 reads CASSLIQGTNEKLFF. CDR3 sequence (DNA): TGTGCCAGCAGTTTAATTCAGGGAACTAATGAAAAACTGTTTTTT.

The chain links TRBV2 to TRBJ1-1, with a tentative D call TRBD1 (6 bases). V lost 11 bases, J lost 2 bases, and 21 bases lay in between. The CDR3 has 15 residues. The germline gives CDR1 SNHLY, CDR2 FYNNEI. The CDR3 region is CAPLGADNGNTEAFF. The CDR3 nucleotides are TGTGCCCCCTTGGGGGCGGATAATGGTAACACTGAAGCTTTCTTT. Variable domain in full (rest from reference TRBV2 and TRBJ1-1): EPEVTQTPSHQVTQMGQEVILRCVPISNHLYFYWYRQILGQKVEFLVSFYNNEISEKSEIFDDQFSVERPDGSNFTLKIRSTKLEDSAMYFCAPLGADNGNTEAFFGQGTRLTVV.

V and J are TRBV14 and TRBJ1-1, with 7 nucleotides matching TRBD1. The CDR3 has 15 residues. Trimming at V came to 1 base and at J to 5 bases, leaving 7 bases not matched to a gene. Germline assignment: CDR1 SGHDN and CDR2 FVKESK. CDR3 bases: TGTGCCAGCAGCCAAGGTTGTCAGGGGGAAACTGAAGCTTTCTTT. Its protein product is CASSQGCQGETEAFF.

The chain joins TRBV29-1 to TRBJ1-2; no definite D call. Looked up from germline, CDR1 is SQVTM and CDR2 is ANQGSEA. CDR3 size: 16 residues. V lost 3 bases to trimming and J lost 0 bases, with 17 bases between them. The CDR3 DNA follows: TGCAGCGTTGAGGCCTCCCGTCCGAGGGCTAACTATGGCTACACCTTC. Its translation: CSVEASRPRANYGYTF.

V and J are TRBV27 and TRBJ1-1, with TRBD1 matching over 7 bases. In germline, CDR1 is MNHEY, CDR2 SMNVEV (reference sequence). The CDR3 spans 14 residues. V lost 5 bases and J lost 7; bases outside the gene matches: 10. For the CDR3, the DNA is TGTGCCAGCAGTCTGTTAGGGGGCTACGATGAAGCTTTCTTT. It codes for CASSLLGGYDEAFF.

The chain recombines TRBV5-4 with TRBJ1-1; D is perhaps TRBD1 (5 bases). The germline CDR1 and CDR2 sequences are SGHNT and YYREEE (reference sequence). The CDR3 covers 14 residues. Trimming stripped 4 bases from V and 6 bases from J, with 16 bases between. As DNA, the CDR3 is TGTGCCAGCAGCCGGGAGGGGTCTGTTCCTGAAGCTTTCTTT. As protein: CASSREGSVPEAFF.

The rearrangement joins TRBV2 to TRBJ2-5; no clear D gene. Per germline, CDR1 SNHLY and CDR2 FYNNEI. CDR3 length equals 9 residues. Trimming cost V 11 bases and J 5 bases, with 6 bases left between them. The DNA of the CDR3 is TGTGCCCACGGGGAGACCCAGTACTTC. Amino acids: CAHGETQYF.